The 5 T cell receptor beta chains reported below all come from one sample, sequenced in a study of T cell repertoires in cytomegalovirus infection. Via MiXCR, TCRdb re-called the reads, giving one row per CDR3 protein. The table has 600,000 to 800,000 distinct CDR3 sequences, 20% to 25% seen once; the top ten hold around 8%. The sample comprised CD8+ T cells from PBMCs. Receptors were obtained from a human donor in good health (CMV status not recorded). Some clones in this sample may be carry-over from other donors' samples.

This sequence joins TRBV9 and TRBJ2-1; D assignment may be TRBD1 or TRBD2 (5 bases each). This CDR3 comprises 13 residues. The V end was cut by 0 bases, the J end by 10 bases, with 11 bases between. In germline, CDR1 is SGDLS, CDR2 YYNGEE. CDR3 sequence: CASSVGGYREQFF. The CDR3 DNA reads TGTGCCAGCAGCGTAGGGGGGTACAGAGAGCAGTTCTTC. Using reference TRBV9 and TRBJ2-1 for the parts outside the CDR3, the full variable domain is DSGVTQTPKHLITATGQRVTLRCSPRSGDLSVYWYQQSLDQGLQFLIQYYNGEERAKGNILERFSAQQFPDLHSELNLSSLELGDSALYFCASSVGGYREQFFGPGTRLTVL.

This clonotype was observed at least ten times. The rearrangement uses TRBV12-3 or TRBV12-4 and TRBJ2-2, with unresolved D. Trimming shortened V by 7 bases and J by 1 base, and 10 bases separated the two germline ends. CDR3 length: 14 amino acids. CDR3 sequence: CASTPWGNTGELFF. CDR3 bases: TGTGCCAGCACCCCATGGGGGAACACCGGGGAGCTGTTTTTT.

This clonotype has ten or more counts. One end of the junction varies from germline; a read error may be responsible. The rearrangement links TRBV9 to TRBJ1-1, with a possible D match to TRBD1 (5 bases). Germline V gene sequence: CDR1 SGDLS, CDR2 YYNGEE. The CDR3 length is 13 residues. The CDR3 region has the DNA TGTGCCAGTAGCGTCGGGAGGGGCACTGAAGCTTTCTTT. Protein: CASSVGRGTEAFF.

V is TRBV10-2 and J is TRBJ2-7, with a possible D match to TRBD1 (6 bases). This CDR3 is 13 amino acids long. Trimming removed 6 bases at V and 3 bases at J, with 12 bases between. Germline values: CDR1 WSHSY, CDR2 SAAADI. The CDR3 is CASRDSRLYEQYF. In DNA, the CDR3 is TGCGCCAGCAGGGACAGTCGACTCTACGAGCAGTACTTC.

The chain has TRBV4-1 and TRBJ2-7; D unresolved. CDR1 and CDR2 (germline): MGHRA, YSYEKL. This CDR3 has 17 residues. Trimming left V 1 base short and J 0 bases short, with 16 bases between. Here the CDR3 DNA reads TGCGCCAGCAGCCAAGGGGGTTCTGGAAGGAGCTCCTACGAGCAGTACGTC. Its translation is CASSQGGSGRSSYEQYV.